The 19 T cell receptor beta chains reported below all come from one sample, sequenced in a study of cytomegalovirus exposure and HLA in healthy donors. The PCR made use of 60 Vbeta and 13 Jbeta primers. Clones were read by immunoSEQ multiplex PCR, and TCRdb kept only the in-frame ones, dropping some. This table lists tens of thousands of clones. The specimen was PBMCs. The receptor source for this set is a boy aged 5 to 17 in good health and CMV-seronegative.

The chain employs TRBV27 and TRBJ1-1; TRBD1 agrees at 10 bases. The CDR3 totals 15 residues. Trimming at V came to 5 bases and at J to 4 bases, leaving 7 bases not matched to a gene. Germline V gene sequence: CDR1 MNHEY, CDR2 SMNVEV (reference sequence). Here the CDR3 reads CASSPGQGRSTEAFF. For the CDR3, the DNA is TGTGCCAGCAGTCCGGGACAGGGGCGCTCCACTGAAGCTTTCTTT.

This rearrangement joins TRBV18 to TRBJ2-3; D is unclear. Germline V gene data show CDR1 as KGHSH and CDR2 as LQKENI. The CDR3 spans 13 residues. V was clipped by 1 base and J by 3 bases, with 5 bases between them. The CDR3, as DNA: TGTGCCAGCTCACCACGAGATACAGATACGCAGTATTTT. It specifies CASSPRDTDTQYF.

The chain employs TRBV1 and TRBJ1-6. TRBV1 is shown as a pseudogene. The CDR3 is made up of 15 amino acids. CDR3 nucleotide sequence: TGCACCAGCAGCCGTCCTCGAGGGCCTACGTTCACCCTCCACTTT. It translates to CTSSRPRGPTFTLHF.

The rearrangement joins TRBV5-1 to TRBJ2-4; no clear D. V was trimmed by 1 base and J by 0 bases, leaving 11 bases between them. From germline, CDR1 is SGHRS and CDR2 YFSETQ. CDR3 length: 16 residues. CDR3 DNA sequence: TGCGCCAGCAGCTTGCGTTCTCTTATAGCCAAAAACATTCAGTACTTC. Protein sequence: CASSLRSLIAKNIQYF.

For the CDR3, the DNA is TGTGCCTGGAGTGTTGGGGGGTACTATGGCTACACCTTC. Amino acid sequence: CAWSVGGYYGYTF. The chain employs TRBV30 and TRBJ1-2, with D tentatively TRBD1 (5 bases). The germline V gene has CDR1 GTSNPN and CDR2 SVGIG (reference sequence). The CDR3 is made up of 13 amino acids. Between the trimmed V and J ends, which lost 0 bases and 3 bases, there was a span of 8 bases.

The CDR3 loop is CASSGQGAYTEAFF. CDR3 nucleotide sequence: TGTGCCAGCAGCGGACAGGGGGCATATACTGAAGCTTTCTTT. V usage is TRBV9 and J usage is TRBJ1-1; 10 positions agree with TRBD1. V lost 3 bases to trimming and J lost 5 bases; unmatched junction nucleotides: 4. Germline CDR1 SGDLS, CDR2 YYNGEE. The CDR3 contains 14 residues.

The J gene is TRBJ2-5, the V gene TRBV7-2; 9 bases line up with TRBD2. The junction had 1 base not matched to a gene; V was cut back by 5 bases and J by 3 bases. Germline-derived CDR1 and CDR2 are SGHTA and FQGNSA. The CDR3 totals 13 residues. CDR3 sequence reads: CASSRLAEETQYF. CDR3 in DNA: TGTGCCAGCAGCAGACTAGCGGAAGAGACCCAGTACTTC.

The chain uses TRBV14 and TRBJ2-3; weak D call: TRBD2 (6 bases). This CDR3 spans 14 amino acids. From germline, CDR1 is SGHDN and CDR2 FVKESK. Trimming pared 0 bases from V and 4 bases from J, leaving 8 bases between. The CDR3 spells CASSQDPSADTQYF. The CDR3 nucleotides read TGTGCCAGCAGCCAAGACCCTAGCGCAGATACGCAGTATTTT.

This chain links TRBV2 with TRBJ2-1, with 12 bases fitting TRBD2. The CDR3 runs to 15 residues. J was trimmed by 9 bases and V by 7 bases; bases with no gene match: 10. The germline V gene encodes CDR1 SNHLY and CDR2 FYNNEI. The CDR3, as DNA: TGTGCCAGCACCCGAAGGGGACTAGCGGGTTCTGAGCAGTTCTTC. Residues: CASTRRGLAGSEQFF.

This chain links TRBV19 with TRBJ1-1, with 8 bases lining up with TRBD1. From germline, CDR1 is LNHDA and CDR2 SQIVND (reference sequence). Trimming removed 4 bases from V and 5 bases from J; junction bases left unmatched: 3. This CDR3 is built from 13 residues. CDR3 residues: CASSNTGGTEAFF. The CDR3 nucleotides are TGTGCCAGTAGTAACACAGGGGGGACTGAAGCTTTCTTT. The whole variable domain, remainder taken from reference TRBV19 and TRBJ1-1, is DGGITQSPKYLFRKEGQNVTLSCEQNLNHDAMYWYRQDPGQGLRLIYYSQIVNDFQKGDIAEGYSVSREKKESFPLTVTSAQKNPTAFYLCASSNTGGTEAFFGQGTRLTVV.

The chain combines TRBV19 with TRBJ1-5, with D possibly TRBD1 on 5 matching bases. Deletions cut 1 base from V and 10 bases from J, with 14 bases between. Germline V CDR1 and CDR2: LNHDA, SQIVND (reference sequence). This CDR3 is 14 amino acids long. CDR3 sequence: CASSIGQTAPPQHF. CDR3 sequence (DNA): TGTGCCAGTAGTATAGGCCAGACAGCACCACCCCAGCATTTT. Variable domain in full (rest from reference TRBV19 and TRBJ1-5): DGGITQSPKYLFRKEGQNVTLSCEQNLNHDAMYWYRQDPGQGLRLIYYSQIVNDFQKGDIAEGYSVSREKKESFPLTVTSAQKNPTAFYLCASSIGQTAPPQHFGDGTRLSIL.

The chain recombines TRBV6-5 with TRBJ1-1, with D uncertain. In germline, CDR1 is MNHEY, CDR2 SVGAGI. This CDR3 is built from 14 residues. V was cut by 10 bases and J by 0 bases, with 15 bases left in between. The CDR3 DNA is TGTGCCACCGCGGGTGGTTTCCTGAACACTGAAGCTTTCTTT. This encodes CATAGGFLNTEAFF.

This rearrangement joins TRBV7-9 to TRBJ1-2; weak D call: TRBD1 (5 bases). V lost 4 bases and J 3 bases, leaving 12 bases between the germline ends. The germline V gene encodes CDR1 SEHNR and CDR2 FQNEAQ (reference sequence). The CDR3 extends over 14 amino acids. The CDR3 DNA is TGTGCCAGCAGCTCTCGTGTAGGGGACTATGGCTACACCTTC. Encoded protein: CASSSRVGDYGYTF. Full variable domain (outside the CDR3, taken from reference TRBV7-9 and TRBJ1-2): DTGVSQNPRHKITKRGQNVTFRCDPISEHNRLYWYRQTLGQGPEFLTYFQNEAQLEKSRLLSDRFSAERPKGSFSTLEIQRTEQGDSAMYLCASSSRVGDYGYTFGSGTRLTVV.

The chain employs TRBV6-5 and TRBJ1-3, with D hard to call. Trimming stripped 6 bases from V and 0 bases from J, with 12 bases between. The CDR3 consists of 15 residues. The germline gives CDR1 MNHEY, CDR2 SVGAGI. CDR3 region: CASRSRADSGNTIYF. DNA of the CDR3: TGTGCCAGCAGATCCCGAGCGGACTCTGGAAACACCATATATTTT.

The chain employs TRBV6-1 and TRBJ1-2, with D perhaps TRBD1 (5 bases). Trimming removed 5 bases from V and 6 bases from J, with 16 bases in between. CDR1 is MNHNS, CDR2 SASEGT, per germline. The CDR3 has 14 amino acids. CDR3 residues: CASSPPIEGDGYTF. The CDR3 nucleotides read TGTGCCAGCAGTCCCCCGATAGAAGGGGATGGCTACACCTTC.

The chain joins TRBV19 to TRBJ2-6; D might be TRBD1 (5 bases). CDR3 length: 16 amino acids. Germline-derived CDR1 and CDR2 are LNHDA and SQIVND (reference sequence). V lost 7 bases and J 0 bases, leaving 13 bases between the germline ends. This CDR3 is CASTWTTGSGANVLTF. The CDR3 nucleotides read TGTGCCAGTACCTGGACAACGGGCTCTGGGGCCAACGTCCTGACTTTC.

The chain employs TRBV30 and TRBJ1-1; 7 positions agree with TRBD1. The trim removed 5 bases at V and 8 bases at J, leaving 8 bases unmatched. This CDR3 has 12 amino acids. Germline assignment: CDR1 GTSNPN and CDR2 SVGIG (reference sequence). The CDR3 spells CAWSRQGEEAFF. The CDR3 DNA is TGTGCCTGGTCACGGCAGGGGGAAGAAGCTTTCTTT. Complete variable domain (other parts from reference TRBV30 and TRBJ1-1): SQTIHQWPATLVQPVGSPLSLECTVEGTSNPNLYWYRQAAGRGLQLLFYSVGIGQISSEVPQNLSASRPQDRQFILSSKKLLLSDSGFYLCAWSRQGEEAFFGQGTRLTVV.

V gene TRBV7-9 combines with J gene TRBJ1-6; 7 positions match TRBD1. The CDR3 is made up of 14 amino acids. V shed 6 bases and J 7 bases; nucleotides not matched to a gene: 6. Germline CDR1 is SEHNR and CDR2 is FQNEAQ (reference sequence). The CDR3 protein is CASRPGQMNSPLHF. DNA for the CDR3: TGTGCCAGCAGGCCGGGACAGATGAATTCACCCCTCCACTTT.

The V gene is TRBV11-2, the J gene TRBJ2-7; tentative D call: TRBD1 (5 bases). V was pared by 5 bases and J by 4 bases, with 6 bases between. The CDR3 is 11 amino acids. Germline V gene sequence: CDR1 SGHAT, CDR2 FQNNGV. The CDR3 nucleotides are TGTGCCAGCAGCCCAGGGTACGAGCAGTACTTC. As protein: CASSPGYEQYF.